The sequence of this T cell receptor beta chain was determined in a study of metastatic and nonmetastatic thyroid tumors. The overall study: Across peripheral blood and tumor or nodule tissue samples taken from malignant and benign thyroid patients, the repertoires were compared with one another. Findings and limits, study-wide: Patients with malignant thyroid tumors reportedly had significantly higher TCR beta diversity than those with benign nodules, in blood and tumor.

Each patient went into thyroid surgery without having received any treatment. This clone was seen ten or more times. The antigen remains unidentified. This may come from a read error, since a much larger clone is one base off. The sample carries other DNA sequences with the same CDR3. Per the original methods: Building a distant-metastasis classifier for papillary thyroid cancer drew on CDR3 differences across clinicopathological groups. MiXCR was used by TCRdb to re-call the PCR reads. Here the V and J calls rest on TCRdb's processing, not on the authors' analysis. The sample has tens of thousands of clones, roughly 22% seen once; the top ten hold about 6%. The clonotype originates from a female donor with papillary thyroid cancer or a benign thyroid nodule (not recorded which). Some clones in this sample may be carry-over from other donors' samples. Source material: tumor tissue.

DNA of the CDR3: TGTGCCAGCAGCCCCTCGGGTGGAGAGACCCAGTACTTC. Its translation is CASSPSGGETQYF. The rearrangement joins TRBV6-1 to TRBJ2-5; the D is unclear. The CDR3 has 13 residues. The germline V and J ends were trimmed by 6 bases and 4 bases, with 12 bases remaining between them. CDR1 is MNHNS and CDR2 is SASEGT in the germline V gene.